Shown below are 13 T cell receptor beta chains from a single sample sequenced in a study of blood T cell repertoires in COVID-19. Using immunoSEQ multiplex PCR, the repertoire was profiled, and TCRdb retains in-frame clones only, with some absent. This repertoire shows just over 150,000 clones, about 93% found once; its top ten account for about 4.5%. Sequencing was done on a sample of peripheral blood. The receptors originated from a woman between 45 and 60 years old with acute or convalescent COVID-19.

The gene calls are TRBV5-6 and TRBJ2-7; D ambiguous. Germline loops: CDR1 SGHDT, CDR2 YYEEEE. Trimming took 1 base from V and 8 from J, leaving 13 bases between them. This CDR3 has 13 amino acids. The CDR3 DNA reads as TGTGCCAGCAGCTTGCACGGAGTTGCGCAGCAGTACTTC. It translates to CASSLHGVAQQYF.

The chain uses TRBV6-5 and TRBJ1-5; 9 bases map to TRBD1. With 6 bases clipped from V and 5 bases from J, the junction kept 8 bases outside the gene matches. CDR1 and CDR2 from the germline V gene are MNHEY and SVGAGI. This CDR3 region has 15 residues. In nucleotides, the CDR3 is TGTGCCAGCAGCCTAAACCACAGGGGGCATCAGCCCCAGCATTTT. It yields the protein CASSLNHRGHQPQHF.

The chain combines TRBV7-9 with TRBJ2-5; 13 nucleotides line up with TRBD2. The germline V gene has CDR1 SEHNR and CDR2 FQNEAQ (reference sequence). The CDR3 has 14 amino acids. The V and J ends lost 5 bases and 5 bases, in that order; junction bases with no gene match: 2. CDR3 bases: TGTGCCAGCAGCGTGACTAGCGGGGGGGAGACCCAGTACTTC. Amino acids: CASSVTSGGETQYF.

The chain joins TRBV6-5 to TRBJ1-2; TRBD1 aligns across 7 bases. This CDR3 has 13 residues. Germline V gene lookup returns CDR1 MNHEY and CDR2 SVGAGI. Losses at the gene ends were 6 bases for V and 4 bases for J; bases not matched to a gene: 5. The CDR3 sequence: CASRSGQRYGYTF. CDR3 in DNA: TGTGCCAGCAGATCGGGACAGCGCTATGGCTACACCTTC.

V and J are TRBV28 and TRBJ1-2; 8 bases agree with TRBD1. Trimming took 1 base from V and 7 from J; bases not matched to a gene: 14. In germline, CDR1 is MDHEN, CDR2 SYDVKM. The CDR3 length is 17 residues. CDR3 sequence reads: CASSLSPGGPLKGGYTF. The CDR3 region has the DNA TGTGCCAGCAGTTTATCCCCAGGGGGCCCCCTGAAGGGTGGCTACACCTTC.

The chain joins TRBV21-1 to TRBJ1-5. TRBV21-1 is classified as a pseudogene. The CDR3 contains 14 residues. This CDR3 is CASSKAAGNQPQHF. CDR3 in DNA: TGTGCCAGCAGCAAAGCAGCGGGTAACCAGCCCCAGCATTTT.

V is TRBV2 and J is TRBJ1-1, with unresolved D. CDR1 is SNHLY, CDR2 FYNNEI, per germline. The CDR3 sequence is 14 residues long. V was trimmed by 4 bases and J by 5 bases, leaving 14 bases between them. CDR3: CASSATGDRTEAFF. As DNA, the CDR3 is TGTGCCAGCAGTGCTACGGGTGACCGAACTGAAGCTTTCTTT.

This chain joins TRBV28 and TRBJ2-7, with 13 positions matching TRBD2. This CDR3 has 15 amino acids. Germline trimming cut 8 bases from V and 9 bases from J; bases unmatched to any gene: 13. Germline assignment: CDR1 MDHEN and CDR2 SYDVKM. For the CDR3, the DNA is TGTGCCAGCCGATTACTAGCGGGAGGGCCCCTACTGCAGTACTTC. Translated: CASRLLAGGPLLQYF.

The chain employs TRBV7-8 and TRBJ1-2; TRBD1 might be the D (5 bases). The CDR3 consists of 13 residues. V lost 5 bases, J lost 6 bases, and 13 bases lay in between. Germline V gene lookup returns CDR1 SGHVS and CDR2 FQNEAQ. CDR3 in amino acids: CASSREQGDGYTF. In DNA form, the CDR3 reads TGTGCCAGCAGCCGAGAGCAGGGCGATGGCTACACCTTC. The variable domain in full, with the rest retrieved from reference TRBV7-8 and TRBJ1-2, is GAGVSQSPRYKVAKRGQDVALRCDPISGHVSLFWYQQALGQGPEFLTYFQNEAQLDKSGLPSDRFFAERPEGSVSTLKIQRTQQEDSAVYLCASSREQGDGYTFGSGTRLTVV.

This chain joins TRBV28 and TRBJ1-2; weak D call: TRBD1 (6 bases). Germline-derived CDR1 and CDR2 are MDHEN and SYDVKM. The CDR3 extends over 16 amino acids. V lost 6 bases and J lost 2, with 19 bases in between. CDR3 sequence reads: CASSGVGTQGNYGYTF. The CDR3 coding sequence is TGTGCCAGCAGCGGAGTCGGGACACAGGGAAACTATGGCTACACCTTC.

J is TRBJ2-5 and V is TRBV11-2; 10 bases fit TRBD2. With V trimmed by 4 bases and J by 6 bases, 11 bases remained unmatched. CDR3 length: 16 residues. The germline V gene encodes CDR1 SGHAT and CDR2 FQNNGV. The CDR3 coding sequence is TGTGCCAGCAGCTCTCTCAGCGGGGGGGCCAGAAAGACCCAGTACTTC. This gives the protein CASSSLSGGARKTQYF.

Here the CDR3 DNA reads TGTGCCAGCAGCTTGAAGGCCCGACTACAATACAATGAGCAGTTCTTC. Translating gives CASSLKARLQYNEQFF. The chain couples TRBV4-2 to TRBJ2-1; D is perhaps TRBD2 (5 bases). The CDR3 has 16 residues. Trimming removed 5 bases from V and 4 bases from J, with 18 bases in between. Per germline, CDR1 LGHNA and CDR2 YNFKEQ.

This clone was recorded only once. V and J are TRBV4-1 and TRBJ2-3; 11 bases are shared with TRBD2. V shed 1 base, J shed 3 bases, and the junction held 6 bases outside the gene matches. The CDR3 extends over 17 amino acids. Germline V gives CDR1 MGHRA, CDR2 YSYEKL. The CDR3 sequence is CASSQATSGVSTDTQYF. The DNA for the CDR3 is TGCGCCAGCAGCCAAGCGACTAGCGGGGTCTCTACAGATACGCAGTATTTT.